The TCR beta chain described here comes from a study of CD8 T cells in Susac syndrome. Study-wide findings and caveats: In total CD8+ repertoires, roughly 16 Susac-specific public clones were found, and CD8+ TEMRA repertoires had about five.

Diagnostic criteria defined recently for definite or probable disease were met by the Susac syndrome patients. The CDR3 totals 14 residues. V was pared by 5 bases and J by 4 bases, with 12 bases between. From germline, CDR1 is DFQATT and CDR2 SNEGSKA (reference sequence). An input of roughly 0.5 to 1 ug of RNA was subjected to reverse transcription using random hexamers. From the immunoSEQ multiplex PCR reads, TCRdb called clonotypes with MiXCR, one entry per CDR3 protein. The repertoire holds tens of thousands of distinct CDR3 sequences, with 95% to 97% as singletons. Points on this clonotype: Its target is unknown.

The gene calls are TRBV20-1 and TRBJ2-6; TRBD1 is a possible D gene (6 bases). Sequences were obtained from CD8+ T cells from PBMCs. This receptor was obtained from a human donor with Susac syndrome. CDR3 loop: CSAHTGLGANVLTF. The CDR3 DNA is TGCAGTGCTCATACAGGGCTCGGGGCCAACGTCCTGACTTTC.